The 14 T cell receptor beta chains reported below all come from one sample, sequenced in a study of cytomegalovirus exposure and HLA in healthy donors (dated by TCRdb to the late 2010s). Library generation was performed with the immunoSEQ multiplex PCR assay. A mixture of 60 forward primers for TCR Vbeta segments and 13 reverse primers for TCR Jbeta segments was used in the multiplex PCR. This is the immuneACCESS table as TCRdb keeps it, with only in-frame sequences that have V and J called. A part of the clones is gone; compared with another copy, unresolved V genes explain less than half, and the rest is unexplained. This sample comprises under 70,000 clones, 86% of them detected only once. The ten largest clones capture roughly 2% of the sample. Sequencing used PBMCs. The receptors stem from a woman in her twenties or thirties in good health and CMV-seronegative.

The V call is TRBV19, the J call TRBJ1-1; 7 nucleotides agree with TRBD1. The length of the CDR3 is 11 residues. Germline V gene data show CDR1 as LNHDA and CDR2 as SQIVND (reference sequence). Trimming removed 4 bases from V and 8 bases from J; junction bases left unmatched: 1. CDR3 bases: TGTGCCAGTAGTACGGGACAGGAAGCTTTCTTT. Its translation is CASSTGQEAFF.

The chain couples TRBV10-2 to TRBJ2-5; D might be TRBD2 (5 bases). The J call is doubtful: the DNA matches TRBJ2-7 better. The CDR3 is 14 residues long. Germline V gene sequence: CDR1 WSHSY, CDR2 SAAADI. The CDR3 DNA reads TGCGCCAGCACCTTAGGACTCTATCGCTACGAGCAGTACTTC. Translated: CASTLGLYRYEQYF.

This clone was counted a single time. The chain carries TRBV5-8 and TRBJ1-5, with 10 nucleotides matching TRBD1. Germline V gene lookup returns CDR1 SGHTS and CDR2 YDEGEE. CDR3 length: 16 residues. Losses at the gene ends were 4 bases for V and 0 bases for J; bases not matched to a gene: 4. The CDR3 DNA is TGTGCCAGCAGCCCCGGGACAGGGGATAGCAATCAGCCCCAGCATTTT. Protein: CASSPGTGDSNQPQHF.

This chain uses TRBV11-2 with TRBJ2-3, with 7 bases aligning to TRBD1. The germline CDR1 and CDR2 sequences are SGHAT and FQNNGV. The CDR3 sequence is 15 residues long. The junction had 5 bases not matched to a gene; V was cut back by 5 bases and J by 0 bases. CDR3 nucleotides: TGTGCCAGCAGCCCGGGACAGTCTAGCACAGATACGCAGTATTTT. The encoded protein is CASSPGQSSTDTQYF.

This clone turned up a few times. The chain uses TRBV19 and TRBJ2-1; TRBD1 agrees at 9 bases. The CDR3 is 13 amino acids. Trimming removed 6 bases from V and 9 bases from J; junction bases left unmatched: 6. Germline CDR1 LNHDA, CDR2 SQIVND (reference sequence). The DNA for the CDR3 is TGTGCCAGTAGGGACAGGGGTCTCACTGAGCAGTTCTTC. It codes for CASRDRGLTEQFF.

This chain uses TRBV9 with TRBJ1-2; possibly TRBD1 for D (5 bases). V lost 4 bases to trimming and J lost 4 bases, with 14 bases between them. In germline, CDR1 is SGDLS, CDR2 YYNGEE. The CDR3 sequence is 14 residues long. The CDR3 loop reads CASSPRRDLYGYTF. The CDR3 DNA is TGTGCCAGCAGCCCTCGGAGGGACCTCTATGGCTACACCTTC.

This chain uses TRBV4-2 with TRBJ2-7, with D perhaps matching TRBD1 (5 bases). Germline V lookup: CDR1 LGHNA, CDR2 YNFKEQ. There are 15 residues in the CDR3. Deletions cut 1 base from V and 3 bases from J, with 13 bases between. CDR3 bases: TGTGCCAGCAGCCAAGGGGCAGGGCTTAACTACGAGCAGTACTTC. Its translation: CASSQGAGLNYEQYF.

This clone turned up a few times. The chain couples TRBV15 to TRBJ2-5, with 8 nucleotides matching TRBD1. Per the germline V gene, CDR1 is LNHNV and CDR2 is YYDKDF (reference sequence). The ends lost 6 bases at V and 7 bases at J; junction bases unmatched: 10. This CDR3 is 14 amino acids long. Here the CDR3 DNA reads TGTGCCACCAGTCGGACAGGGACCGAAGGGACCCAGTACTTC. It encodes CATSRTGTEGTQYF.

This clone was seen ten or more times. Written as DNA, the CDR3 is TGTGCCAGCAGCCCTGCGGAGCTTCAGCCCCAGCATTTT. Amino acid sequence: CASSPAELQPQHF. The J gene is TRBJ1-5, the V gene TRBV5-8; D is uncertain. V was shortened by 4 bases and J by 6 bases, with 11 bases between the two germline ends. The CDR3 is 13 amino acids. Germline loops: CDR1 SGHTS, CDR2 YDEGEE.

V is TRBV10-3 and J is TRBJ1-3; 8 nucleotides line up with TRBD1. This CDR3 comprises 14 residues. CDR1 and CDR2 (germline): ENHRY, SYGVKD. V trimming: 6 bases; J trimming: 2 bases; junction bases outside the gene matches: 3. CDR3: CAIRPGGPGNTIYF. Written as DNA, the CDR3 is TGTGCCATCAGGCCAGGGGGCCCTGGAAACACCATATATTTT.

V is TRBV11-2 and J is TRBJ2-1; D might be TRBD1 (5 bases). V lost 0 bases, J lost 5 bases, and 14 bases lay in between. The germline CDR1 and CDR2 sequences are SGHAT and FQNNGV. The CDR3 contains 16 residues. CDR3 coding DNA: TGTGCCAGCAGCTTAGAATACTCCAGGGCCCACAATGAGCAGTTCTTC. Protein sequence: CASSLEYSRAHNEQFF.

J is TRBJ1-2 and V is TRBV10-3, with a possible D match to TRBD1 (5 bases). V was clipped by 0 bases and J by 6 bases, with 8 bases between them. The CDR3 sequence is 13 residues long. Germline V CDR1 and CDR2: ENHRY, SYGVKD. CDR3 in DNA: TGTGCCATCAGTGAGTCGCCAGGGAATGGCTACACCTTC. It encodes CAISESPGNGYTF.

The rearrangement joins TRBV18 to TRBJ2-1; TRBD2 matches at 8 bases. V was pared by 0 bases and J by 5 bases, with 6 bases of the junction left unmatched. This CDR3 comprises 16 residues. CDR1 and CDR2 (germline): KGHSH, LQKENI. CDR3 nucleotide sequence: TGTGCCAGCTCACCACCGTGGCTAGCGGGCAACAATGAGCAGTTCTTC. It encodes CASSPPWLAGNNEQFF. The whole variable domain, remainder taken from reference TRBV18 and TRBJ2-1, is NAGVMQNPRHLVRRRGQEARLRCSPMKGHSHVYWYRQLPEEGLKFMVYLQKENIIDESGMPKERFSAEFPKEGPSILRIQQVVRGDSAAYFCASSPPWLAGNNEQFFGPGTRLTVL.

The rearrangement uses TRBV6-6 and TRBJ1-3; 8 bases line up with TRBD1. This CDR3 comprises 16 residues. Germline assignment: CDR1 MNHNY and CDR2 SVGAGI (reference sequence). V dropped 0 bases and J dropped 2; count of bases not matched to a gene: 3. The CDR3 spells CASSYSPGGPGNTIYF. The CDR3 DNA sequence: TGTGCCAGCAGTTACTCGCCAGGGGGCCCTGGAAACACCATATATTTT.